This T cell receptor (beta chain) comes out of a study of OX40 agonist ivuxolimab in advanced cancers. CDR1 is SGHRS and CDR2 is YFSETQ in the germline V gene. V was pared by 3 bases and J by 4 bases, with 20 bases between. The CDR3 covers 16 residues. TCRdb's copy holds only in-frame clones and misses some; the assay was immunoSEQ multiplex PCR. The sample records 65,000 to 100,000 clones, around 85% being singletons. Here the sequenced sample was CD4+ or CD8+ T cells sorted from blood, taken in a trial of the OX40 agonist ivuxolimab. The receptor was derived from an adult with an advanced solid tumor such as melanoma, head and neck, liver or kidney cancer. This rearrangement joins TRBV5-1 to TRBJ2-7; D not resolved. In DNA form, the CDR3 reads TGCGCCAGCAGCTGGGGAACCCAACCCACCTTTTACGAGCAGTACTTC. It is translated as CASSWGTQPTFYEQYF.